This T cell receptor beta chain was identified during a study of glioma-infiltrating T cells (dated by TCRdb to the mid-2010s). Background for the entire study: Sequencing of TCR alpha- and beta-chain repertoires was performed on glioma tissue, on non-neoplastic brain tissue, and on matched peripheral blood mononuclear cells. To measure how far tissue and blood T-cell populations diverged, each tissue-infiltrating repertoire was compared against the peripheral blood repertoire of the same patient. Three low-grade glioma patients, roughly eight primary glioblastoma patients, and three non-glioma patients who contributed non-neoplastic brain tissue made up the paired cohort. Results and caveats for the whole study, not just this receptor: VJ-independent divergence between tissue and blood was lower than expected in non-neoplastic patients but higher than expected in all gliomas, particularly low-grade gliomas. Tissue and blood shared very few CDR3 sequences, a result attributed to high CDR3 diversity and limited sampling. Group comparisons rested on small numbers: three non-neoplastic, three low-grade glioma and eight glioblastoma patients.

According to the germline V gene, CDR1 reads SGDLS and CDR2 reads YYNGEE. CDR3 length: 13 amino acids, cysteine to phenylalanine. CDR3 DNA only is kept here, 39 bases in frame from base 1. The V and J ends are trimmed by 0 bases and 7 bases, leaving 9 bases between them. This clonotype was observed many times. No cognate antigen has been identified for it. No quality values exist for individual bases; no much larger clone is one base distant. The iRepertoire nested amplicon-rescue multiplex PCR (arm-PCR) platform was used to amplify TCR alpha and beta CDR3 regions from RNA. The input for one-step reverse transcription and amplification was roughly 85-400 ng of either tissue mRNA or PBMC total RNA. Following bead purification, Illumina adapters were added by a secondary multiplex PCR, and the libraries were gel-purified between 200 and 400 bp. Demultiplexing relied on internal 6-nucleotide barcodes carried by the libraries. The libraries were sequenced on an Illumina MiSeq using 2x220 or 2x250 nucleotide paired-end reads. In the original analysis: Paired reads were merged using FLASH 1.2.11 and aligned with BWA-MEM to the GRCh37 human genome, and TRA and TRB reads were then extracted. An IMGT-derived reference of cassette sequences and CDR3 motifs, with pseudogenes included, was used for V and J assignment. Reads were translated in three frames, and productive CDR3s were defined by a C…FGXG motif without stop codons. Clonotypes were defined as unique combinations of V-J cassette pair and CDR3 amino acid sequence. Reads were filtered by Hamming distance, thresholded by each sample's sequence error rate in mapped regions. Through fastp at Q25 and MiXCR, TCRdb rebuilt clones from the public reads, retaining in-frame beta chains. For every CDR3 protein sequence, its rows merge into one entry that carries the most common genes and DNA. The V and J calls follow TCRdb's processing rather than the paper's. Recorded for this sample are some 4,200 distinct CDR3 sequences; under 30% of them occurred a single time. Roughly 8.7% of the sample comes from the top ten.

The source of this sequence is a human donor with low-grade glioma or glioblastoma, undergoing nonglioma brain surgery, or in good health (not recorded which). The V and J segments used are TRBV9 and TRBJ2-3; 5 matching bases give a weak D call of TRBD1. The sample was glioma tissue, nonneoplastic brain tissue, or PBMCs (not recorded which). The bases are TGTGCCAGCAGCGTAGTGGGGCGAAATACGCAGTATTTT. Translation gives CASSVVGRNTQYF.